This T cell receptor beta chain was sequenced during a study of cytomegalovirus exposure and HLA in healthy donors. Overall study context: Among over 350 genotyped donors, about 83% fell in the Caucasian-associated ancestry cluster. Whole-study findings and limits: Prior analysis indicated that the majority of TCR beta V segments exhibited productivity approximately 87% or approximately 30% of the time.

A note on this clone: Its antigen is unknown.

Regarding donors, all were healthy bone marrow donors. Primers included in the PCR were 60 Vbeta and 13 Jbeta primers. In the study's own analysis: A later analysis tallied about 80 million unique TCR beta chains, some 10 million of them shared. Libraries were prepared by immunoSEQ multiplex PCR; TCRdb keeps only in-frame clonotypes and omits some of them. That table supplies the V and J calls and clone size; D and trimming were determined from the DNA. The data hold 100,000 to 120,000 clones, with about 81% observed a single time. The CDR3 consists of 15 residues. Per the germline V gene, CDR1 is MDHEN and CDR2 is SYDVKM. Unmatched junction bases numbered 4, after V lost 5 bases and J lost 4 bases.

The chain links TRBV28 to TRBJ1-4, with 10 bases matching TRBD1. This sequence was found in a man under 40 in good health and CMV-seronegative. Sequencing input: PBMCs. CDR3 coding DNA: TGTGCCAGCAGTCGCGACAGGGGGCGTAATGAAAAACTGTTTTTT. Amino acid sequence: CASSRDRGRNEKLFF.